This TCR beta chain was observed in a study of CD8+ T cells in alopecia areata. RNA was isolated and reverse transcribed to cDNA, the sequencing template. Clones were sequenced by immunoSEQ multiplex PCR, and TCRdb holds only the in-frame ones, with some missing. The sample lists fewer than 250,000 clones, 35% to 45% seen once, with 0.45% to 0.55% in the top ten. Germline V lookup: CDR1 SGHNT, CDR2 YENEEA. CDR3 length: 15 amino acids. With 5 bases clipped from V and 6 bases from J, the junction kept 7 bases outside the gene matches. Turning to this clone: The antigen is undetermined.

Regarding treatment: oral pan-JAK inhibitor, 5-10 mg twice daily. Broader study findings: Since there was just one nonresponder, nobody can yet say how baseline CD8+ expansion ties to response.

This clonotype was sampled from a human donor with alopecia areata. The chain uses TRBV11-3 and TRBJ2-1; 10 bases map to TRBD2. This specimen was CD4+ T cells sorted from blood, taken between weeks 30 and 35, from a patient treated with tofacitinib. CDR3 coding DNA: TGTGCCAGCAGCGCTGGGACTAGCGCATTCAATGAGCAGTTCTTC. This translates into CASSAGTSAFNEQFF. Drawing the rest from reference TRBV11-3 and TRBJ2-1, the complete variable domain is EAGVVQSPRYKIIEKKQPVAFWCNPISGHNTLYWYLQNLGQGPELLIRYENEEAVDDSQLPKDRFSAERLKGVDSTLKIQPAELGDSAVYLCASSAGTSAFNEQFFGPGTRLTVL.